Given below is one T cell receptor (beta chain) in context. The sample originates from a study of cytomegalovirus exposure and HLA in healthy donors. Study details: The 600 to 800 first-cohort repertoires shared a platform with the 120 or so validation repertoires, as reported in a later analysis.

Measured with immunoSEQ multiplex PCR; TCRdb has only the in-frame clones, and not every one. The sample records 200,000 to 250,000 clones, approximately 80% being singletons. Germline assignment: CDR1 MNHEY and CDR2 SMNVEV (reference sequence). This CDR3 is built from 15 residues. The trim removed 6 bases at V and 7 bases at J, leaving 13 bases unmatched. Donors came from a validation cohort of over 100 subjects, distinct from the first 666-subject cohort. The gene calls are TRBV27 and TRBJ1-1, with 8 bases matching TRBD1. Sequences were obtained from PBMCs. This sequence was found in a woman in her 30s in good health and CMV-seropositive. The CDR3 sequence is CASRSKSQGAIEAFF. In DNA form, the CDR3 reads TGTGCCAGCAGATCTAAATCTCAGGGGGCTATTGAAGCTTTCTTT.